The T cell receptor beta chain described here comes from a study of breast tumors, draining lymph nodes, adjacent tissues. Trimming took 11 bases from V and 0 from J, leaving 6 bases between them. This CDR3 spans 11 amino acids. Study conclusions and caveats: The lymph node origin of tumor T cells was framed as consistent with a hypothesis, not demonstrated. Tumor repertoires ranked between lymph nodes and nontumor tissue in diversity, with V and J gene preferences.

Axillary draining lymph nodes of breast cancer patients supplied the node samples. In this sample, this clonotype turned up many times. Its antigen is as yet unknown. Via MiXCR, TCRdb re-called the multiplex PCR reads, giving one row per CDR3 protein. This sample yields 150,000 to 200,000 distinct CDR3 sequences, of which 33% are seen a single time; around 4.5% belongs to the top ten. This TCR was sampled from a female donor with breast cancer. Some clones in this sample may be carry-over from other donors' samples. The gene calls are TRBV12-3 or TRBV12-4 and TRBJ2-3, with D possibly being TRBD2 (5 bases). The specimen was axillary lymph node tissue. The DNA for the CDR3 is TGTGCCGCTAGCAGCACAGATACGCAGTATTTT. Encoded protein: CAASSTDTQYF.